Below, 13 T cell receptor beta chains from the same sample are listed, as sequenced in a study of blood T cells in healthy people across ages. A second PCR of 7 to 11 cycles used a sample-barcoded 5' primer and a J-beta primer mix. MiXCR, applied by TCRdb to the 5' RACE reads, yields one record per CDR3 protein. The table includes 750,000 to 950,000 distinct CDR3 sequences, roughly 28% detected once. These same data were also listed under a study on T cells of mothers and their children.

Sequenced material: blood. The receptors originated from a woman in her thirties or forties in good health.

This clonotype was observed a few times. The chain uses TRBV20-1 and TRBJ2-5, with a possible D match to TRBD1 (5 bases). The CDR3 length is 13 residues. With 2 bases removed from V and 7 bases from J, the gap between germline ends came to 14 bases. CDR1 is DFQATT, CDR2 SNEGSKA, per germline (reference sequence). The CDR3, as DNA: TGCAGTGCTAGATCCGACAGTCCATGGACCCAGTACTTC. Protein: CSARSDSPWTQYF.

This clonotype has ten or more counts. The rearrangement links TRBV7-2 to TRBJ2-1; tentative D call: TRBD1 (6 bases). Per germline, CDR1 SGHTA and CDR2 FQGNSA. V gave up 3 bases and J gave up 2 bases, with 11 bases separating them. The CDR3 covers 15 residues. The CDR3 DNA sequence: TGTGCCAGCAGCTTGGGGGCGGACACCTACAATGAGCAGTTCTTC. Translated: CASSLGADTYNEQFF.

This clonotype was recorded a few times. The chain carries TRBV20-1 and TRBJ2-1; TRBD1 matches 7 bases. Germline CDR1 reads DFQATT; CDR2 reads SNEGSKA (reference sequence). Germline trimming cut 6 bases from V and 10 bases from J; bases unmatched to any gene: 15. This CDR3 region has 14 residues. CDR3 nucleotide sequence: TGCAGTGCCCCTCGCGAGGGCGTAGGGGGCGAGCAGTTCTTC. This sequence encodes CSAPREGVGGEQFF.

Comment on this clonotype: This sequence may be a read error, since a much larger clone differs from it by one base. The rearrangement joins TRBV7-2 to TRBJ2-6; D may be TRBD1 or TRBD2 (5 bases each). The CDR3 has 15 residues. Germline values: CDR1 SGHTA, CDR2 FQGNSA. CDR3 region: CASTGRRPGANVPTF. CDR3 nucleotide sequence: TGTGCCAGCACGGGACGCCGGCCTGGGGCCAACGTCCCGACTTTC.

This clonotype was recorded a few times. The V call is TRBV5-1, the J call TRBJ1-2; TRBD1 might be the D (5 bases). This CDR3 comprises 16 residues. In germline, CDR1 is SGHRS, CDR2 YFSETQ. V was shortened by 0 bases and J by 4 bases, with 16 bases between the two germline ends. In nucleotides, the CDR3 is TGCGCCAGCAGCTTGGCGGCACAGGTCGGCGGCTATGGCTACACCTTC. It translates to CASSLAAQVGGYGYTF.

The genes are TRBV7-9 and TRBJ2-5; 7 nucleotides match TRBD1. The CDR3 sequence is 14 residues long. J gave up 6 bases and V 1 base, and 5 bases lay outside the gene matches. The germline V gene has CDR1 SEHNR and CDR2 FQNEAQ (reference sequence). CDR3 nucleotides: TGTGCCAGCAGCTTAGATGACAGGGCAAAGACCCAGTACTTC. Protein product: CASSLDDRAKTQYF.

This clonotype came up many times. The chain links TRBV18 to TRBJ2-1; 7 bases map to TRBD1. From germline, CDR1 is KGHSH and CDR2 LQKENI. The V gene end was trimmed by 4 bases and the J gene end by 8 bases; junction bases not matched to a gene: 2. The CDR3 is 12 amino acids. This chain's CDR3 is CASSRQGDEQFF. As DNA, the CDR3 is TGTGCCAGCTCACGACAGGGCGATGAGCAGTTCTTC.

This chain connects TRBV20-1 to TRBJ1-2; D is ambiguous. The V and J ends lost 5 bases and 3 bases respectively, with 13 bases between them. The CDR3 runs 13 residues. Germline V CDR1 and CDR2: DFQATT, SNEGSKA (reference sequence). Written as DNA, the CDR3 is TGCAGTGCTCAGCAGGATCAACACTATGGCTACACCTTC. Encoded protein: CSAQQDQHYGYTF.

The CDR3, as DNA: TGTGCCAGCAGTTTAAACGGACAGAACTATGGCTACACCTTC. Encoded protein: CASSLNGQNYGYTF. The rearrangement links TRBV6-6 to TRBJ1-2, with D possibly matching TRBD1 (6 bases). The CDR3 totals 14 residues. The V end was cut by 4 bases, the J end by 2 bases, with 11 bases between. Germline CDR1 is MNHNY and CDR2 is SVGAGI (reference sequence).

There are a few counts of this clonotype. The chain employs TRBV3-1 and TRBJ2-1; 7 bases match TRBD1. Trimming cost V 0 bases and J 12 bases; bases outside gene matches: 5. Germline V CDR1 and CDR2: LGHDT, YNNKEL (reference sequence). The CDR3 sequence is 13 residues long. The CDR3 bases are TGTGCCAGCAGCCAAGATAGACGGACAGGGCAGTTCTTC. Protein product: CASSQDRRTGQFF.

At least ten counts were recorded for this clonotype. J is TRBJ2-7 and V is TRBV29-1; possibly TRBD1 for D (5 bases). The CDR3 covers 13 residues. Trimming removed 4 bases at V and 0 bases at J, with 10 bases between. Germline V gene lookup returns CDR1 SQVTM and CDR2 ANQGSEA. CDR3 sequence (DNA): TGCAGCGTTGCCAGGGAAAGCTCCTACGAGCAGTACTTC. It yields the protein CSVARESSYEQYF.

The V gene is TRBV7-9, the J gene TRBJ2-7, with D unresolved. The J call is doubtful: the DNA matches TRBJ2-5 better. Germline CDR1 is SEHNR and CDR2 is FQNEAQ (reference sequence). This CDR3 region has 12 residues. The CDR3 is CASSLFAETQYF. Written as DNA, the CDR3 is TGTGCCAGCAGCTTGTTTGCAGAGACCCAGTACTTC.

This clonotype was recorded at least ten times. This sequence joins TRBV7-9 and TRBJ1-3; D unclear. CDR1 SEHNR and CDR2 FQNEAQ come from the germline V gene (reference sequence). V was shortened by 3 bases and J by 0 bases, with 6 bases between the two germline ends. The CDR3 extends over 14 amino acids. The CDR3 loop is CASSLTDSGNTIYF. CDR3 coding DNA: TGTGCCAGCAGCTTGACGGACTCTGGAAACACCATATATTTT.